This entry features one T cell receptor beta chain sequence. What it binds is unknown. The sample comes from a study of cytomegalovirus exposure and HLA in healthy donors. Study conclusions and caveats: A later analysis linked fewer than 20,000 TCR beta sequences to HLA alleles at 0.05 false discovery rate. In terms of immune exposure information, only CMV serostatus was available. In an earlier analysis, productive rearrangement rates for most beta V segments clustered near 87% or 30%.

In germline, CDR1 is MGHRA, CDR2 YSYEKL. V was trimmed by 4 bases and J by 1 base, leaving 14 bases between them. This CDR3 is built from 16 residues. Primers included in the PCR were 60 Vbeta and 13 Jbeta primers. The repertoire was sequenced with immunoSEQ multiplex PCR; TCRdb's copy has only in-frame clones and lacks some. The sample lists 100,000 to 150,000 clones; about 11% were seen once. This receptor was taken from a woman under 30 in good health and CMV-seropositive. The gene calls are TRBV4-1 and TRBJ2-1; possibly TRBD2 for D (6 bases). The specimen was PBMCs. The CDR3 nucleotides are TGCGCCAGCAGCCTCTTAGGGACTTATTCCTACAATGAGCAGTTCTTC. Translation gives CASSLLGTYSYNEQFF.